Following are 25 T cell receptor beta chains from one sample sequenced in a study of T cell responses to AZD1222 COVID-19 vaccine. Sequencing was performed with immunoSEQ multiplex PCR; in TCRdb, only in-frame clones are kept and a portion is missing. The repertoire has about 180,000 clones, roughly nine tenths of them found once; the top ten carry about 6.9%. The source was peripheral blood, collected on day 0 of AZD1222 vaccination. The receptors derive from an adult in good health.

The CDR3 region is CASSGPGISYEQYF. DNA for the CDR3: TGTGCCAGCAGCGGACCCGGGATATCCTACGAGCAGTACTTC. The J gene is TRBJ2-7, the V gene TRBV7-9; possibly TRBD2 for D (5 bases). With 5 bases removed from V and 1 base from J, the gap between germline ends came to 12 bases. The CDR3 spans 14 residues. Germline values: CDR1 SEHNR, CDR2 FQNEAQ (reference sequence).

The chain recombines TRBV19 with TRBJ2-1; possible D gene TRBD2, 7 bases. CDR3 length: 16 amino acids. Per the germline V gene, CDR1 is LNHDA and CDR2 is SQIVND (reference sequence). V gave up 5 bases and J gave up 3 bases, with 17 bases separating them. The CDR3 DNA is TGTGCCAGTAGTCCGGGGGGCGGGGCAAACTACAATGAGCAGTTCTTC. This encodes CASSPGGGANYNEQFF.

The chain combines TRBV6-5 with TRBJ2-1; D perhaps matches TRBD2 (5 bases). Trimming pared 6 bases from V and 4 bases from J, leaving 13 bases between. Germline V gene sequence: CDR1 MNHEY, CDR2 SVGAGI. This CDR3 comprises 14 residues. This CDR3 reads CASRQNTRYNEQFF. The CDR3 DNA reads as TGTGCCAGCAGACAAAATACTAGGTACAATGAGCAGTTCTTC.

In its sample, this clone was seen a few times. The chain uses TRBV7-2 and TRBJ1-5; D is perhaps TRBD1 (5 bases). The CDR3 runs 15 residues. V dropped 1 base and J dropped 7 bases, with 14 bases sitting between them. Per germline, CDR1 SGHTA and CDR2 FQGNSA. CDR3 amino acids: CASSLVPGYRQPQHF. The CDR3 nucleotides are TGTGCCAGCAGCTTAGTCCCGGGTTACAGGCAGCCCCAGCATTTT. The complete variable domain, with remaining parts taken from reference TRBV7-2 and TRBJ1-5, reads GAGVSQSPSNKVTEKGKDVELRCDPISGHTALYWYRQSLGQGLEFLIYFQGNSAPDKSGLPSDRFSAERTGGSVSTLTIQRTQQEDSAVYLCASSLVPGYRQPQHFGDGTRLSIL.

CDR3 sequence (DNA): TGCAGCGCGCCACCCCCGGGACTAGGGACAGATACGCAGTATTTT. It codes for CSAPPPGLGTDTQYF. The chain carries TRBV29-1 and TRBJ2-3; 8 bases map to TRBD2. Germline-derived CDR1 and CDR2 are SQVTM and ANQGSEA. V lost 7 bases to trimming and J lost 3 bases; unmatched junction nucleotides: 12. The CDR3 spans 15 residues.

This clone was seen once. The chain employs TRBV28 and TRBJ2-7; perhaps TRBD1 as D (5 bases). The germline CDR1 and CDR2 sequences are MDHEN and SYDVKM. CDR3 length: 14 residues. Trimming stripped 5 bases from V and 2 bases from J, with 13 bases between. For the CDR3, the DNA is TGTGCCAGCAGTCCGAGCTCCAGGGCCTACGAGCAGTACTTC. This sequence encodes CASSPSSRAYEQYF.

This sequence joins TRBV19 and TRBJ1-5; the D gene is possibly TRBD1 (6 bases). The V gene lost 4 bases and the J gene lost 0 bases, with 10 bases spanning the gap. This CDR3 comprises 15 residues. From germline, CDR1 is LNHDA and CDR2 SQIVND (reference sequence). CDR3 region: CASSTQGNSNQPQHF. The CDR3 region has the DNA TGTGCCAGTAGTACACAGGGCAATAGCAATCAGCCCCAGCATTTT.

The chain combines TRBV5-1 with TRBJ2-7; tentatively, D is TRBD2 (6 bases). The germline CDR1 and CDR2 sequences are SGHRS and YFSETQ. The CDR3 spans 17 residues. The ends were cut back, 4 bases at V and 0 bases at J, with 20 bases in the middle. CDR3 amino acids: CASSIRGAGLASYEQYF. In DNA, the CDR3 is TGCGCCAGCAGCATTCGGGGTGCGGGACTTGCCTCCTACGAGCAGTACTTC.

This clone was detected only once. The chain couples TRBV5-6 to TRBJ2-5; D not certain. Germline V CDR1 and CDR2: SGHDT, YYEEEE. The CDR3 runs to 14 residues. V was clipped by 2 bases and J by 3 bases, with 11 bases between them. The CDR3 loop reads CASSFGNTKETQYF. DNA for the CDR3: TGTGCCAGCAGCTTTGGGAATACGAAAGAGACCCAGTACTTC.

This clone showed up just once. V is TRBV7-9 and J is TRBJ2-3, with D hard to call. The CDR3 extends over 14 amino acids. Germline V CDR1 and CDR2: SEHNR, FQNEAQ (reference sequence). Trimming took 1 base from V and 4 from J, leaving 9 bases between them. CDR3 in amino acids: CASSLGPRPDTQYF. CDR3 nucleotide sequence: TGTGCCAGCAGCTTAGGTCCACGACCAGATACGCAGTATTTT.

The rearrangement links TRBV9 to TRBJ2-5; TRBD1 matches at 9 bases. The V gene end was trimmed by 4 bases and the J gene end by 4 bases; junction bases not matched to a gene: 11. From germline, CDR1 is SGDLS and CDR2 YYNGEE. The CDR3 has 16 amino acids. The CDR3 coding sequence is TGTGCCAGCAGCCCTGTCGGGACAGGGATTGTAGAGACCCAGTACTTC. Its translation: CASSPVGTGIVETQYF.

The genes are TRBV4-1 and TRBJ1-3; 7 bases are a match to TRBD1. The CDR3 has 16 amino acids. Germline lookup yields CDR1 MGHRA and CDR2 YSYEKL. V trimming: 2 bases; J trimming: 4 bases; junction bases outside the gene matches: 8. The CDR3 DNA follows: TGCGCCAGCAGCCAATTACCCGGGACAGACGGAAACACCATATATTTT. Translating gives CASSQLPGTDGNTIYF.

This clone appeared a single time. The chain has TRBV7-9 and TRBJ1-1; D is unclear. Trimming left V 4 bases short and J 4 bases short, with 10 bases between. Germline V gives CDR1 SEHNR, CDR2 FQNEAQ (reference sequence). The CDR3 spans 13 residues. The CDR3 loop is CASSSLSGTEAFF. Written as DNA, the CDR3 is TGTGCCAGCAGCTCCCTCTCGGGCACTGAAGCTTTCTTT.

V and J are TRBV5-1 and TRBJ1-2; possible D gene TRBD1, 5 bases. Per the germline V gene, CDR1 is SGHRS and CDR2 is YFSETQ. V gave up 0 bases and J gave up 4 bases, with 7 bases separating them. CDR3 length equals 13 residues. CDR3 nucleotide sequence: TGCGCCAGCAGCTTGGCGGGGGGCTATGGCTACACCTTC. This encodes CASSLAGGYGYTF.

V is TRBV5-6 and J is TRBJ2-3; D unresolved. CDR3 length: 11 amino acids. V was cut by 2 bases and J by 4 bases, with 2 bases left in between. CDR1 and CDR2 (germline): SGHDT, YYEEEE. In nucleotides, the CDR3 is TGTGCCAGCAGCTTAGCAGATACGCAGTATTTT. Translation gives CASSLADTQYF.

About this clone: The sample carries other DNA sequences with the same CDR3. The chain's CDR3 is CASSVAPQGQETQYF. CDR3 nucleotides: TGTGCCAGCAGCGTAGCCCCCCAGGGACAAGAGACCCAGTACTTC. V gene TRBV9 combines with J gene TRBJ2-5, with D perhaps TRBD1 (5 bases). In germline, CDR1 is SGDLS, CDR2 YYNGEE. CDR3 length: 15 amino acids. V was cut by 0 bases and J by 2 bases, with 11 bases left in between.

The chain uses TRBV18 and TRBJ1-5; no clear D gene. The ends were cut back, 6 bases at V and 2 bases at J, with 11 bases in the middle. The CDR3 sequence is 14 residues long. CDR1 KGHSH and CDR2 LQKENI come from the germline V gene. CDR3 DNA: TGTGCCAGCTCCGGGTCTCCAGGCAATCAGCCCCAGCATTTT. It yields the protein CASSGSPGNQPQHF.

In DNA, the CDR3 is TGTGCCAGCAGTGGAACTTGGAGAGAGACCCAGTACTTC. Its translation is CASSGTWRETQYF. The chain employs TRBV25-1 and TRBJ2-5; D gene uncertain. Per germline, CDR1 MGHDK and CDR2 SYGVNS. CDR3 length: 13 amino acids. V was pared by 4 bases and J by 4 bases, with 10 bases between.

The chain employs TRBV11-1 and TRBJ1-1; D unresolved. The CDR3 totals 12 residues. V was pared by 8 bases and J by 1 base, with 8 bases between. The germline V gene encodes CDR1 SGHAT and CDR2 FQDESV (reference sequence). CDR3: CASGEKNTEAFF. Here the CDR3 DNA reads TGTGCCAGCGGGGAGAAGAACACTGAAGCTTTCTTT.

The V call is TRBV5-4, the J call TRBJ2-5, with TRBD1 matching over 8 bases. Per germline, CDR1 SGHNT and CDR2 YYREEE (reference sequence). CDR3 length: 14 amino acids. The V gene end was trimmed by 4 bases and the J gene end by 2 bases; junction bases not matched to a gene: 4. The CDR3 region is CASSRDRSQETQYF. In DNA form, the CDR3 reads TGTGCCAGCAGCCGGGACAGGTCGCAAGAGACCCAGTACTTC.

This clone was counted a single time. V gene TRBV7-6 combines with J gene TRBJ2-7; TRBD2 matches at 12 bases. This CDR3 is built from 15 residues. Germline CDR1 reads SGHVS; CDR2 reads FNYEAQ. Trimming took 4 bases from V and 1 from J; bases not matched to a gene: 2. CDR3 nucleotides: TGTGCCAGCAGCTCTGGACTAGCGGGGTCCTACGAGCAGTACTTC. It specifies CASSSGLAGSYEQYF.

The V and J genes are TRBV7-2 and TRBJ1-5, with 9 positions matching TRBD1. Trimming at V came to 3 bases and at J to 7 bases, leaving 10 bases not matched to a gene. The germline V gene has CDR1 SGHTA and CDR2 FQGNSA. CDR3 length equals 16 residues. CDR3 nucleotide sequence: TGTGCCAGCAGCTTGGGGACAGGGAAAAGCGGGCAGCCCCAGCATTTT. It codes for CASSLGTGKSGQPQHF.

This chain links TRBV19 with TRBJ1-1, with D unclear. Trimming cost V 2 bases and J 3 bases, with 13 bases left between them. CDR3 length: 15 residues. Germline V gene lookup returns CDR1 LNHDA and CDR2 SQIVND (reference sequence). The chain's CDR3 is CASSITWAGDTEAFF. CDR3 coding DNA: TGTGCCAGTAGTATAACATGGGCAGGAGACACTGAAGCTTTCTTT.

This chain uses TRBV2 with TRBJ2-2, with D perhaps matching TRBD2 (5 bases). The CDR3 contains 13 residues. Trimming cost V 6 bases and J 5 bases, with 10 bases left between them. Germline V CDR1 and CDR2: SNHLY, FYNNEI. Here the CDR3 DNA reads TGTGCCAGCAGGGGAGACATGACCGGGGAGCTGTTTTTT. Its translation is CASRGDMTGELFF.

This clone was seen a single time. V is TRBV5-6 and J is TRBJ1-2; TRBD1 aligns across 10 bases. This CDR3 region has 16 residues. The germline CDR1 and CDR2 sequences are SGHDT and YYEEEE. J gave up 2 bases and V 4 bases, and 8 bases lay outside the gene matches. The CDR3 sequence: CASSPTGGLVNYGYTF. CDR3 nucleotides: TGTGCCAGCAGCCCGACAGGGGGCCTCGTGAACTATGGCTACACCTTC.